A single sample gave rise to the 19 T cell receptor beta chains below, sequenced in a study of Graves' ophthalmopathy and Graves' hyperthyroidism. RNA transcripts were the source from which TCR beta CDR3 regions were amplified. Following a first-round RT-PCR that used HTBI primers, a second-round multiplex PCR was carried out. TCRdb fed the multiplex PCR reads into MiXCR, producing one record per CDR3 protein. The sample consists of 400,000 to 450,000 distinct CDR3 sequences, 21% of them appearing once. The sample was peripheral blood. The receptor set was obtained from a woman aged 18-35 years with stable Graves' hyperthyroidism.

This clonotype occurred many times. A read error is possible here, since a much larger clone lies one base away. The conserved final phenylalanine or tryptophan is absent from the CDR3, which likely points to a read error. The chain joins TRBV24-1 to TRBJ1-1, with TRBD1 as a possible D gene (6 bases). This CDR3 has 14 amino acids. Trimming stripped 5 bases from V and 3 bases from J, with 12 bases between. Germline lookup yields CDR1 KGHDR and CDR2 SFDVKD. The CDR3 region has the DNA TGTGCCACCAGTGGAACAGGGCGTGACACTGAAGCTTTCTCT. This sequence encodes CATSGTGRDTEAFS.

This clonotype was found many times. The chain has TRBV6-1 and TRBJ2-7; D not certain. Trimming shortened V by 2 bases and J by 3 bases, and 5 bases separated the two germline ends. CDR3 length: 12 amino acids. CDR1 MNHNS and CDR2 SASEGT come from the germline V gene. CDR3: CASSEFGYEQYF. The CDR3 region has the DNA TGTGCCAGCAGTGAATTCGGCTACGAGCAGTACTTC.

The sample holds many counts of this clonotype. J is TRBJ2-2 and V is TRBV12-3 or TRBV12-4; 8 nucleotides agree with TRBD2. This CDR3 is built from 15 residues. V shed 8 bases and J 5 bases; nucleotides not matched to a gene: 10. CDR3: CASGYSGIETGELFF. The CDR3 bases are TGTGCCAGCGGATATAGCGGGATCGAGACCGGGGAGCTGTTTTTT.

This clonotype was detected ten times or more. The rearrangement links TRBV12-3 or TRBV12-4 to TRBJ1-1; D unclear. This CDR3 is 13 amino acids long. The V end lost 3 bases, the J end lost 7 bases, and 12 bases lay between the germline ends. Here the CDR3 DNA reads TGTGCCAGCAGTTTTAGGGCAGAGGGTGAAGCTTTCTTT. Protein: CASSFRAEGEAFF.

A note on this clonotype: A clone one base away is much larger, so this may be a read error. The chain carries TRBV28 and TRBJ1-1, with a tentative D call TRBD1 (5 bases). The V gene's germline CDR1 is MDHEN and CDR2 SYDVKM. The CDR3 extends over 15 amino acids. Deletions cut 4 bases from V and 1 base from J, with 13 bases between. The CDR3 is CASSYSRGGNTEAFF. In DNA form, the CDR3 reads TGTGCCAGCAGTTACTCGCGCGGGGGGAACACTGAAGCTTTCTTT. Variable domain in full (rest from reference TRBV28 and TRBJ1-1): DVKVTQSSRYLVKRTGEKVFLECVQDMDHENMFWYRQDPGLGLRLIYFSYDVKMKEKGDIPEGYSVSREKKERFSLILESASTNQTSMYLCASSYSRGGNTEAFFGQGTRLTVV.

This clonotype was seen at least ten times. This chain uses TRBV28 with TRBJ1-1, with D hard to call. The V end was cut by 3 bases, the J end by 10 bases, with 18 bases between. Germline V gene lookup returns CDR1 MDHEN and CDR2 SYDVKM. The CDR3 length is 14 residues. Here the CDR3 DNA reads TGTGCCAGCAGTTTCCGGGAGGAAGCCATGGGAGCTTTCTTT. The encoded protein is CASSFREEAMGAFF.

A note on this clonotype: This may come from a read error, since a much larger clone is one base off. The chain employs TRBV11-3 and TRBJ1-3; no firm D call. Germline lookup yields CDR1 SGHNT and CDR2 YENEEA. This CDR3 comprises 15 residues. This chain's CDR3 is CARSLGRTSGNTIYF. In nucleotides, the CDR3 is TGTGCCCGCAGCTTAGGGAGAACCTCTGGAAACACCATATATTTT. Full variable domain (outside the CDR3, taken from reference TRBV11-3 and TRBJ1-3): EAGVVQSPRYKIIEKKQPVAFWCNPISGHNTLYWYLQNLGQGPELLIRYENEEAVDDSQLPKDRFSAERLKGVDSTLKIQPAELGDSAVYLCARSLGRTSGNTIYFGEGSWLTVV.

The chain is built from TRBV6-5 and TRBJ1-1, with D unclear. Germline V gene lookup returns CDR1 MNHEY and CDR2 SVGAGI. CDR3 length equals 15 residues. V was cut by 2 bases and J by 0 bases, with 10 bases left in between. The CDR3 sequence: CASSYAGLLNTEAFF. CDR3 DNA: TGTGCCAGCAGTTACGCCGGACTTCTGAACACTGAAGCTTTCTTT.

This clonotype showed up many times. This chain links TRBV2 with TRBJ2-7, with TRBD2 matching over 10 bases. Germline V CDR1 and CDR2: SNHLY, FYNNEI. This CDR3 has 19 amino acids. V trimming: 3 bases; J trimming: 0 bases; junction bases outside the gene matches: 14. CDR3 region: CASSDSLASGGLSSYEQYF. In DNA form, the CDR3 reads TGTGCCAGCAGTGACTCTCTGGCTAGCGGGGGCCTTAGCTCCTACGAGCAGTACTTC.

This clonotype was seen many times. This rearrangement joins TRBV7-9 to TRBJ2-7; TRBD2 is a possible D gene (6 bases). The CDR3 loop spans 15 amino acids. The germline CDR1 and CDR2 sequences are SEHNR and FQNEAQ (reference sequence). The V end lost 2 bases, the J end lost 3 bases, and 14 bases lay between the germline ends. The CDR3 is CASSLTASGDYEQYF. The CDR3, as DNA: TGTGCCAGCAGCTTAACCGCCTCGGGGGACTACGAGCAGTACTTC.

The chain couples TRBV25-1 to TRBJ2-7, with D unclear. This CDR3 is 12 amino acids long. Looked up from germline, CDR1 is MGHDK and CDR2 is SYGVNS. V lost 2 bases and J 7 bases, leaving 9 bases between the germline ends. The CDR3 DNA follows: TGTGCCAGCAGTGAAGTGGTAGGAGAGCAGTACTTC. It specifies CASSEVVGEQYF.

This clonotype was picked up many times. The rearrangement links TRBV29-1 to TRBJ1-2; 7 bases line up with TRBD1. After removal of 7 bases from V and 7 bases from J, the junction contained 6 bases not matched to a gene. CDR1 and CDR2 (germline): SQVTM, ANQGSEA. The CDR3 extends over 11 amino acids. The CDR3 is CSAQGGGGYTF. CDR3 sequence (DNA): TGCAGCGCCCAGGGGGGTGGTGGCTACACCTTC.

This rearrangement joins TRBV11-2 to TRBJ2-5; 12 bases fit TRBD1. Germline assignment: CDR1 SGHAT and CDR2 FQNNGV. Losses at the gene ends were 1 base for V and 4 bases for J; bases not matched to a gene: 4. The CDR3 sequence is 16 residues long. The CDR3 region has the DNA TGTGCCAGCAGCTTAGGGGACAGGGGGCAGGGAGAGACCCAGTACTTC. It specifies CASSLGDRGQGETQYF.

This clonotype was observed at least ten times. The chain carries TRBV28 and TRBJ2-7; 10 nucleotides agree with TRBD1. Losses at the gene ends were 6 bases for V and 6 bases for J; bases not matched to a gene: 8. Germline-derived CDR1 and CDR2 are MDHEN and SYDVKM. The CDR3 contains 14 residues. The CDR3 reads CASRTGGGLPEQYF. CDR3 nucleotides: TGTGCCAGCAGGACAGGGGGCGGACTTCCCGAGCAGTACTTC.

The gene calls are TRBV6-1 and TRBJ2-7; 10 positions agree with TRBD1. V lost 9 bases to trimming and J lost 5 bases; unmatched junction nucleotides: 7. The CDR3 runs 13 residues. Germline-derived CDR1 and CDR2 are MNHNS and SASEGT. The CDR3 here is CASWTGGGNEQYF. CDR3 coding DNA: TGTGCCAGTTGGACAGGGGGAGGAAACGAGCAGTACTTC.

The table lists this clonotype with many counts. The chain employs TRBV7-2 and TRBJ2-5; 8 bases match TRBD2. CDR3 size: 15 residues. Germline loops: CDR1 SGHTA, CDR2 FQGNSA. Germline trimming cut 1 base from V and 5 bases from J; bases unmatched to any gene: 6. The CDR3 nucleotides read TGTGCCAGCAGCTTAGAGCCAGCGGGAGCCGAGACCCAGTACTTC. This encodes CASSLEPAGAETQYF.

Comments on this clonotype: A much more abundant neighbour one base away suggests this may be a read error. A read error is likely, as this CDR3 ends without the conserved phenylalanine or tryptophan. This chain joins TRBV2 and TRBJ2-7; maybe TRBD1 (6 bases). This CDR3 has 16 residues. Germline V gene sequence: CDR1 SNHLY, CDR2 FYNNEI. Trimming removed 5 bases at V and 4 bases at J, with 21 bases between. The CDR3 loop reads CASSKQGYRSSYEQYY. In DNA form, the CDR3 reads TGTGCCAGCAGTAAACAGGGTTACCGATCCTCTTACGAGCAGTACTAC.

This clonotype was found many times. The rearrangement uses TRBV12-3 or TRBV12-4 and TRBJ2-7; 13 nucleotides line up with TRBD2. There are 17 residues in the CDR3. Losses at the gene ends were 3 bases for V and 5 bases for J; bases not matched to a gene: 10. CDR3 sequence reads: CASSFNPGLAGVNEQYF. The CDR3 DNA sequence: TGTGCCAGCAGTTTCAATCCCGGACTAGCGGGAGTCAACGAGCAGTACTTC.

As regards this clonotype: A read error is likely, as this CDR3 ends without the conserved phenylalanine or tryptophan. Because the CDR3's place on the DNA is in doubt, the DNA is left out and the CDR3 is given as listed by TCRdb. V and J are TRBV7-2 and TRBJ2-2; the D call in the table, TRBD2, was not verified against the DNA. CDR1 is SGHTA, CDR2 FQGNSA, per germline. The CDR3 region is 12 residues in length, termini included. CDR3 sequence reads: CASSPSTGELCL.